At least ten counts were recorded for the clone carrying this T cell receptor beta chain. V gave up 11 bases and J gave up 6 bases, with 23 bases separating them. The CDR3 spans 14 residues. Germline V gene lookup returns CDR1 MNHNS and CDR2 SASEGT. The data derive from a study of T-cell reconstitution after alpha-beta-depleted transplantation in children. During its preparation, the TCRbeta library received unique molecular identifiers. TCRdb re-called the PCR reads with MiXCR, one entry per CDR3 protein. Of 150,000 to 200,000 distinct CDR3 sequences in the sample, about 6.4% were seen once. This rearrangement joins TRBV6-1 to TRBJ2-7; D may correspond to TRBD1 or TRBD2 (5 bases each). The source of this sequence is a human donor who donated a stem cell graft to a child with Wiskott-Aldrich syndrome. The sample in question was PBMCs from the stem cell graft donor, obtained from the stem cell graft. CDR3 sequence reads: CAARGGRQSVEQYF. In nucleotides, the CDR3 is TGTGCCGCGAGGGGTGGCCGTCAATCCGTCGAGCAGTACTTC.